This T cell receptor beta chain was sequenced for a study of shared clonotypes between healthy human individuals. Sequenced by immunoSEQ multiplex PCR; TCRdb stores in-frame clones only, minus some. The sample holds approximately 810,000 clones, 80% to 95% seen once. In the naive CD8 group, cells lacked CD45RO and were positively selected for CCR7, so terminally differentiated effector memory CD45RA+ cells were left out. Material: naive CD8+ T cells sorted from blood. The TCR originated in a man between 25 and 39 years old in good health.

CDR3 nucleotide sequence: TGTGCCAGCAGCTGGGGGTCCGGAGCAGATACGCAGTATTTT. As protein: CASSWGSGADTQYF. The V call is TRBV27, the J call TRBJ2-3, with D perhaps given as TRBD1 or TRBD2 (5 bases each). V was cut by 6 bases and J by 4 bases, with 14 bases left in between. This CDR3 is built from 14 residues. Per the germline V gene, CDR1 is MNHEY and CDR2 is SMNVEV (reference sequence).